This T cell receptor (beta chain) was identified during a study of CD8+ T cells in alopecia areata. This clone has only a few counts. Its antigen is currently unknown. Study-wide points: It was lesional scalp, especially alopecia totalis/universalis, that showed higher clonality than normal scalp. Shared TCR sequences were less clear between patients than in mice, possibly partly from HLA diversity. Resident alphabeta T cells of normal skin are also sequenced in scalp samples.

The sorting of PBMCs gave CD4+ and CD8+ T cells. cDNA serving as the sequencing template came from extracted, reverse transcribed RNA. Produced via immunoSEQ multiplex PCR; TCRdb's table is partial and in-frame only. The sample has about 140,000 clones, around 55% seen once. The CDR3 is 13 residues long. The ends were cut back, 8 bases at V and 1 base at J, with 11 bases in the middle. CDR1 and CDR2 (germline): LNHDA, SQIVND (reference sequence). Sequencing was done on a sample of CD4+ T cells sorted from blood. The genes are TRBV19 and TRBJ1-1; possible D gene TRBD1, 5 bases. The source of this sequence is a human donor in good health. This CDR3 reads CASAGDGNTEAFF. CDR3 DNA sequence: TGTGCCAGTGCGGGGGACGGGAACACTGAAGCTTTCTTT.